Shown below are 32 T cell receptor beta chains from a single sample sequenced in a study of blood T cell repertoires in COVID-19. Repertoires were generated with immunoSEQ multiplex PCR, while TCRdb's copy carries only in-frame clones and drops some. This sample has over 250,000 clones, with 87% found just once. The sequenced sample was PBMCs or T cells enriched from blood (not recorded which). The origin of the receptors is a woman under 30 who had recovered from COVID-19.

This rearrangement joins TRBV7-2 to TRBJ1-3; no firm D call. V was clipped by 4 bases and J by 5 bases, with 12 bases between them. The length of the CDR3 is 14 residues. CDR1 and CDR2 (germline): SGHTA, FQGNSA. In DNA form, the CDR3 reads TGTGCCAGCAGCTCACAATACCCCAGAAACACCATATATTTT. Translating gives CASSSQYPRNTIYF.

A few counts support this clone. The chain joins TRBV5-1 to TRBJ1-3; no clear D gene. The CDR3 length is 17 residues. CDR1 and CDR2 from the germline V gene are SGHRS and YFSETQ. Trimming stripped 0 bases from V and 1 base from J, with 14 bases between. The CDR3 loop reads CASSLVKAGSSGNTIYF. The CDR3, as DNA: TGCGCCAGCAGCTTGGTAAAGGCAGGCTCTTCTGGAAACACCATATATTTT.

The V and J genes are TRBV5-1 and TRBJ1-3; TRBD1 agrees at 9 bases. With 0 bases clipped from V and 8 bases from J, the junction kept 3 bases outside the gene matches. Germline CDR1 reads SGHRS; CDR2 reads YFSETQ. This CDR3 has 14 amino acids. CDR3 sequence reads: CASSLGDREHTIYF. Written as DNA, the CDR3 is TGCGCCAGCAGCTTGGGGGACAGGGAACACACCATATATTTT.

The V call is TRBV7-9, the J call TRBJ1-3; 9 positions match TRBD1. The CDR3 is made up of 15 amino acids. With V trimmed by 3 bases and J by 4 bases, 4 bases remained unmatched. Germline V gives CDR1 SEHNR, CDR2 FQNEAQ (reference sequence). The CDR3 here is CASSFTGGTGNTIYF. Written as DNA, the CDR3 is TGTGCCAGCAGCTTCACAGGGGGCACGGGAAACACCATATATTTT.

The rearrangement joins TRBV4-1 to TRBJ2-3, with 12 bases that match TRBD2. V shed 4 bases, J shed 2 bases, and the junction held 10 bases outside the gene matches. The CDR3 runs 18 residues. From germline, CDR1 is MGHRA and CDR2 YSYEKL. The CDR3 protein is CASSPLAGGTLVTDTQYF. DNA for the CDR3: TGCGCCAGCAGCCCACTAGCGGGAGGCACCTTGGTCACAGATACGCAGTATTTT.

The rearrangement links TRBV19 to TRBJ1-2; 10 bases are a match to TRBD1. The CDR3 spans 14 residues. Germline assignment: CDR1 LNHDA and CDR2 SQIVND (reference sequence). V trimming: 6 bases; J trimming: 4 bases; junction bases outside the gene matches: 5. The CDR3 DNA is TGTGCCAGTAGCCCGACAGGGGGCGTCTATGGCTACACCTTC. It yields the protein CASSPTGGVYGYTF.

The chain couples TRBV19 to TRBJ2-5, with TRBD2 as a possible D gene (5 bases). The CDR3 is 14 residues long. V was cut by 4 bases and J by 5 bases, with 14 bases left in between. Germline-derived CDR1 and CDR2 are LNHDA and SQIVND (reference sequence). The CDR3, as DNA: TGTGCCAGTAGTAGCTCCCAGCGGAGGGAGACCCAGTACTTC. This encodes CASSSSQRRETQYF.

The rearrangement links TRBV13 to TRBJ1-2; D remains ambiguous. From germline, CDR1 is PRHDT and CDR2 FYEKMQ (reference sequence). CDR3 length: 16 residues. V shed 4 bases and J shed 4 bases, with 19 bases lying between them. This CDR3 reads CASSSNLRGDVYGYTF. The CDR3, as DNA: TGTGCCAGCAGCTCAAATCTGCGGGGAGATGTCTATGGCTACACCTTC.

This rearrangement joins TRBV19 to TRBJ1-4; D remains ambiguous. The CDR3 runs to 14 residues. Germline lookup yields CDR1 LNHDA and CDR2 SQIVND (reference sequence). The V and J ends lost 9 bases and 3 bases respectively, with 14 bases between them. The CDR3 DNA sequence: TGTGCCAGCATAACGGGGAGGCCTAATGAAAAACTGTTTTTT. Protein sequence: CASITGRPNEKLFF.

The chain combines TRBV11-2 with TRBJ2-7; no reliable D call. The CDR3 spans 12 residues. CDR1 and CDR2 (germline): SGHAT, FQNNGV. V was trimmed by 4 bases and J by 3 bases, leaving 7 bases between them. The CDR3 reads CASSSLGYEQYF. CDR3 nucleotide sequence: TGTGCCAGCAGCTCGCTAGGCTACGAGCAGTACTTC.

The V gene is TRBV20-1, the J gene TRBJ2-2; D gene ambiguous. The CDR3 length is 15 residues. Trimming stripped 3 bases from V and 4 bases from J, with 15 bases between. Looked up from germline, CDR1 is DFQATT and CDR2 is SNEGSKA (reference sequence). The CDR3 coding sequence is TGCAGTGCTAGTTCCCACCCGCCGGGCACCGGGGAGCTGTTTTTT. Its protein product is CSASSHPPGTGELFF.

The count of this clone is one. This chain joins TRBV4-2 and TRBJ2-2; 8 bases match TRBD1. The V and J ends lost 2 bases and 3 bases, in that order; junction bases with no gene match: 14. This CDR3 is built from 19 residues. Germline values: CDR1 LGHNA, CDR2 YNFKEQ. CDR3 region: CASSQPVGTGAMDTGELFF. The CDR3 DNA is TGTGCCAGCAGCCAACCCGTCGGGACAGGAGCTATGGACACCGGGGAGCTGTTTTTT.

This clone showed up just once. The V call is TRBV7-9, the J call TRBJ1-1, with D maybe TRBD1 (5 bases). The germline V gene has CDR1 SEHNR and CDR2 FQNEAQ (reference sequence). Deletions cut 4 bases from V and 4 bases from J, with 19 bases between. The CDR3 extends over 16 amino acids. CDR3 residues: CASSWHVQVPPTEAFF. In DNA form, the CDR3 reads TGTGCCAGCAGCTGGCACGTACAGGTTCCGCCCACTGAAGCTTTCTTT.

This chain connects TRBV28 to TRBJ1-4; the match to TRBD1 covers 10 bases. V dropped 5 bases and J dropped 8; count of bases not matched to a gene: 8. From germline, CDR1 is MDHEN and CDR2 SYDVKM. The CDR3 length is 15 residues. CDR3 in amino acids: CASSQWTGGKEKLFF. In DNA form, the CDR3 reads TGTGCCAGCAGTCAATGGACAGGGGGTAAGGAAAAACTGTTTTTT.

V usage is TRBV4-3 and J usage is TRBJ2-1; 11 bases agree with TRBD2. V gave up 3 bases and J gave up 1 base; unmatched junction bases: 11. The CDR3 contains 19 residues. CDR1 is LGHNA, CDR2 YSLEER, per germline. The CDR3 DNA follows: TGCGCCAGCAGCCATGCGTTAGCGGGAGGGCCGAGGTCCTACAATGAGCAGTTCTTC. It translates to CASSHALAGGPRSYNEQFF.

This chain connects TRBV27 to TRBJ2-1; D gene ambiguous. The CDR3 covers 13 residues. The germline V and J ends were trimmed by 1 base and 7 bases, with 8 bases remaining between them. Germline V gene data show CDR1 as MNHEY and CDR2 as SMNVEV (reference sequence). The CDR3 loop reads CASSLFFVNEQFF. DNA of the CDR3: TGTGCCAGCAGTTTATTCTTTGTGAATGAGCAGTTCTTC.

The rearrangement uses TRBV2 and TRBJ1-1; D unclear. Looked up from germline, CDR1 is SNHLY and CDR2 is FYNNEI. The CDR3 consists of 11 residues. V was shortened by 7 bases and J by 4 bases, with 7 bases between the two germline ends. As DNA, the CDR3 is TGTGCCAGCAAGCGAGGCACTGAAGCTTTCTTT. Translating it yields CASKRGTEAFF. Looking up the rest from reference TRBV2 and TRBJ1-1 gives the full variable domain: EPEVTQTPSHQVTQMGQEVILRCVPISNHLYFYWYRQILGQKVEFLVSFYNNEISEKSEIFDDQFSVERPDGSNFTLKIRSTKLEDSAMYFCASKRGTEAFFGQGTRLTVV.

The rearrangement uses TRBV23-1 and TRBJ1-1; D may be TRBD1 (6 bases). TRBV23-1 is identified as an open reading frame with a role that is uncertain. The ends were cut back, 8 bases at V and 5 bases at J, with 15 bases in the middle. CDR3 length equals 13 residues. This chain's CDR3 is CASQGRGPTEAFF. CDR3 sequence (DNA): TGCGCCAGCCAGGGGCGCGGTCCGACTGAAGCTTTCTTT.

The chain is built from TRBV27 and TRBJ2-7; 11 bases are shared with TRBD1. The CDR3 totals 18 residues. Losses at the gene ends were 5 bases for V and 1 base for J; bases not matched to a gene: 13. Germline CDR1 MNHEY, CDR2 SMNVEV (reference sequence). CDR3 in amino acids: CASSRHHGTGGISYEQYF. DNA of the CDR3: TGTGCCAGCAGTCGCCACCACGGGACAGGGGGGATTTCCTACGAGCAGTACTTC.

This clone was recorded only once. The chain couples TRBV12-3 or TRBV12-4 to TRBJ1-1; no clear D. CDR3 length equals 12 residues. V was pared by 5 bases and J by 3 bases, with 7 bases between. The CDR3 DNA reads as TGTGCCAGCAGTAAGCAGGACACTGAAGCTTTCTTT. Translation gives CASSKQDTEAFF.

The rearrangement links TRBV7-2 to TRBJ2-1; D is undetermined. The germline CDR1 and CDR2 sequences are SGHTA and FQGNSA. The V and J ends lost 5 bases and 7 bases respectively, with 9 bases between them. The CDR3 is 12 amino acids. The CDR3 nucleotides read TGTGCCAGCAGCCTATCCTTGAATGAGCAGTTCTTC. The encoded protein is CASSLSLNEQFF.

The J gene is TRBJ1-2, the V gene TRBV5-1; 8 bases map to TRBD1. Germline loops: CDR1 SGHRS, CDR2 YFSETQ. The CDR3 is made up of 16 amino acids. The V gene end was trimmed by 0 bases and the J gene end by 1 base; junction bases not matched to a gene: 5. The chain's CDR3 is CASSLAPGQVNYGYTF. The CDR3 region has the DNA TGCGCCAGCAGCTTGGCTCCGGGACAGGTTAACTATGGCTACACCTTC.

This clone turned up a few times. This chain connects TRBV5-6 to TRBJ2-1; perhaps TRBD2 as D (6 bases). The V gene's germline CDR1 is SGHDT and CDR2 YYEEEE. This CDR3 is 16 amino acids long. V lost 0 bases and J 0 bases, leaving 10 bases between the germline ends. The CDR3 DNA is TGTGCCAGCAGCTTGGCCGCGGGAAGCTCCTACAATGAGCAGTTCTTC. Its protein product is CASSLAAGSSYNEQFF.

V usage is TRBV6-5 and J usage is TRBJ1-3; D gene ambiguous. Germline V gene sequence: CDR1 MNHEY, CDR2 SVGAGI. The CDR3 totals 16 residues. Trimming stripped 4 bases from V and 0 bases from J, with 13 bases between. The CDR3 protein is CASSSPNSGSGNTIYF. The CDR3 coding sequence is TGTGCCAGCAGTTCCCCCAACAGTGGCTCTGGAAACACCATATATTTT.

The gene calls are TRBV5-1 and TRBJ2-1, with 7 positions matching TRBD2. With 6 bases clipped from V and 4 bases from J, the junction kept 1 base outside the gene matches. The CDR3 length is 12 residues. The germline CDR1 and CDR2 sequences are SGHRS and YFSETQ. The CDR3 spells CASTGGYNEQFF. CDR3 bases: TGCGCCAGCACGGGGGGTTACAATGAGCAGTTCTTC.

The chain uses TRBV6-5 and TRBJ2-7; D perhaps matches TRBD2 (6 bases). CDR3 size: 13 residues. V was pared by 8 bases and J by 2 bases, with 13 bases between. Germline CDR1 and CDR2: MNHEY and SVGAGI. The CDR3 sequence is CASGRDLTYEQYF. CDR3 DNA: TGTGCCAGCGGACGGGACTTAACCTACGAGCAGTACTTC.

A note on this clone: At one end the junction does not follow the germline gene, possibly because of a read error. V and J are TRBV4-1 and TRBJ1-5; TRBD1 matches at 9 bases. The germline V gene encodes CDR1 MGHRA and CDR2 YSYEKL. The CDR3 has 16 amino acids. CDR3 DNA: TGCGCCAGCAGTCAAGATATAGGGACAGGGAAGCAGCCCCAGCATTTT. As protein: CASSQDIGTGKQPQHF.

The rearrangement uses TRBV3-1 (or the pseudogene TRBV3-2) and TRBJ1-1; D ambiguous. The germline V gene has CDR1 LGHDT and CDR2 YNNKEL (reference sequence). The length of the CDR3 is 13 residues. V was shortened by 4 bases and J by 10 bases, with 16 bases between the two germline ends. The CDR3 reads CASSPFPNSRAFF. CDR3 coding DNA: TGTGCCAGCAGCCCCTTTCCCAACTCTCGAGCTTTCTTT.

The V gene is TRBV18, the J gene TRBJ2-5; TRBD2 is a possible D gene (5 bases). The germline V and J ends were trimmed by 4 bases and 3 bases, with 12 bases remaining between them. The CDR3 consists of 14 residues. CDR1 KGHSH and CDR2 LQKENI come from the germline V gene. DNA for the CDR3: TGTGCCAGCTCACGGGTCTTCGGGGAAGAGACCCAGTACTTC. Protein: CASSRVFGEETQYF.

This sequence joins TRBV12-3 or TRBV12-4 and TRBJ1-1, with D possibly matching TRBD1 (6 bases). V lost 6 bases and J lost 9, with 14 bases in between. This CDR3 is 12 amino acids long. CDR3 DNA: TGTGCCAGCAGCTTCGGACAGCGCAAAGCTTTCTTT. This codes for CASSFGQRKAFF.

CDR3 coding DNA: TGTGCCAGCAGCCATTCACTAGCGGGAGCCCCCACAGATACGCAGTATTTT. Protein product: CASSHSLAGAPTDTQYF. The chain links TRBV7-6 to TRBJ2-3; 11 bases fit TRBD2. Germline-derived CDR1 and CDR2 are SGHVS and FNYEAQ. The CDR3 is made up of 17 amino acids. V was clipped by 5 bases and J by 2 bases; unmatched bases: 9.

The J gene is TRBJ1-1, the V gene TRBV25-1, with a possible D match to TRBD1 (5 bases). The CDR3 runs 15 residues. Deletions cut 7 bases from V and 4 bases from J, with 19 bases between. Germline assignment: CDR1 MGHDK and CDR2 SYGVNS. CDR3 region: CASIPAGGTATEAFF. The CDR3 coding sequence is TGTGCCAGCATCCCGGCGGGGGGTACCGCCACTGAAGCTTTCTTT. The whole variable domain, filled in from reference TRBV25-1 and TRBJ1-1, reads EADIYQTPRYLVIGTGKKITLECSQTMGHDKMYWYQQDPGMELHLIHYSYGVNSTEKGDLSSESTVSRIRTEHFPLTLESARPSHTSQYLCASIPAGGTATEAFFGQGTRLTVV.